Below are 4 T cell receptor beta chains sequenced from a single sample in a study of T cell responses to AZD1222 COVID-19 vaccine. Produced via immunoSEQ multiplex PCR; TCRdb's table is partial and in-frame only. The sample consists of 140,000 or so clones, 75% to 90% of them appearing once. The material sequenced was peripheral blood, taken on day 0 of AZD1222 vaccination. The receptor set was obtained from an adult in good health.

This rearrangement joins TRBV2 to TRBJ2-4; no firm D call. The CDR3 length is 15 residues. The germline gives CDR1 SNHLY, CDR2 FYNNEI. V was clipped by 8 bases and J by 0 bases, with 14 bases between them. CDR3 in DNA: TGTGCCAGCTATCGGCAGTCTCTAGCCAAAAACATTCAGTACTTC. This gives the protein CASYRQSLAKNIQYF. The full variable domain, completed using reference TRBV2 and TRBJ2-4, is EPEVTQTPSHQVTQMGQEVILRCVPISNHLYFYWYRQILGQKVEFLVSFYNNEISEKSEIFDDQFSVERPDGSNFTLKIRSTKLEDSAMYFCASYRQSLAKNIQYFGAGTRLSVL.

The chain is built from TRBV5-1 and TRBJ2-7; D might be TRBD1 (6 bases). This CDR3 comprises 12 residues. V gave up 3 bases and J gave up 2 bases, with 6 bases separating them. Germline V lookup: CDR1 SGHRS, CDR2 YFSETQ. CDR3 region: CASSYRAYEQYF. The CDR3 DNA follows: TGCGCCAGCAGCTACAGGGCCTACGAGCAGTACTTC.

The sample holds one count of this clone. This chain connects TRBV7-3 to TRBJ2-1; 10 bases match TRBD2. The CDR3 runs to 17 residues. V lost 2 bases, J lost 4 bases, and 8 bases stayed unmatched. Germline assignment: CDR1 SGHTA and CDR2 FQGTGA. CDR3 coding DNA: TGTGCCAGCAGCTTATCACCCCTAGCGGGAGCATACAATGAGCAGTTCTTC. Its translation is CASSLSPLAGAYNEQFF.

V is TRBV7-3 and J is TRBJ2-1; D ambiguous. Germline V gene data show CDR1 as SGHTA and CDR2 as FQGTGA. Trimming cost V 5 bases and J 7 bases, with 15 bases left between them. The CDR3 spans 14 residues. CDR3 DNA sequence: TGTGCCAGCAGCCTCCATCCCGGGTCTAATGAGCAGTTCTTC. Translating gives CASSLHPGSNEQFF.